This T cell receptor (beta chain) appears in the sequencing data of a study of neurological immune-mediated disorders. The CDR3 loop spans 16 amino acids. Trimming took 1 base from V and 2 from J, leaving 14 bases between them. The germline CDR1 and CDR2 sequences are DFQATT and SNEGSKA (reference sequence). From the 5' RACE reads, TCRdb called clonotypes with MiXCR, one entry per CDR3 protein. The repertoire holds over 25,000 distinct CDR3 sequences, with about 1.4% as singletons. This clonotype was seen many times. The specimen sequenced was PBMCs. The chain is built from TRBV20-1 and TRBJ1-4, with D possibly being TRBD1 (6 bases). The receptor was derived from a woman in her thirties with multiple sclerosis. Here the CDR3 DNA reads TGCAGTGCTAGAGTTACAGGGAGTAGTACTAATGAAAAACTGTTTTTT. Translating it yields CSARVTGSSTNEKLFF.